A single sample gave rise to the 29 T cell receptor beta chains below, sequenced in a study of blood T cell repertoires in COVID-19. Generated by immunoSEQ multiplex PCR, the TCRdb table keeps only in-frame clones and is missing some. The data hold approximately 22,000 clones, with approximately 75% observed a single time. What was sequenced was peripheral blood. The receptors originated from a woman in her sixties or seventies with COVID-19, enrolled during active disease.

V usage is TRBV2 and J usage is TRBJ1-4, with a tentative D call TRBD1 (5 bases). Looked up from germline, CDR1 is SNHLY and CDR2 is FYNNEI. The V and J ends lost 7 bases and 6 bases respectively, with 15 bases between them. This CDR3 region has 14 residues. The CDR3 DNA sequence: TGTGCCAGCAACTCAAGGGGAGGGGATGAAAAACTGTTTTTT. Amino acids: CASNSRGGDEKLFF.

The rearrangement joins TRBV5-4 to TRBJ2-1; TRBD2 matches at 7 bases. In germline, CDR1 is SGHNT, CDR2 YYREEE (reference sequence). Trimming removed 1 base from V and 0 bases from J; junction bases left unmatched: 4. This CDR3 is 16 amino acids long. CDR3 bases: TGTGCCAGCAGCTTGCGTGGGAGGGGCTCCTACAATGAGCAGTTCTTC. This sequence encodes CASSLRGRGSYNEQFF.

A single count supports this clone. The chain couples TRBV5-4 to TRBJ1-1, with D unclear. This CDR3 is built from 13 residues. Germline loops: CDR1 SGHNT, CDR2 YYREEE (reference sequence). Trimming shortened V by 4 bases and J by 3 bases, and 10 bases separated the two germline ends. The CDR3 protein is CASSMDAYTEAFF. The CDR3 DNA follows: TGTGCCAGCAGCATGGACGCGTACACTGAAGCTTTCTTT.

The chain is built from TRBV7-8 and TRBJ2-1; 8 bases align to TRBD1. Looked up from germline, CDR1 is SGHVS and CDR2 is FQNEAQ. The CDR3 spans 14 residues. With V trimmed by 7 bases and J by 8 bases, 10 bases remained unmatched. Here the CDR3 reads CASTGQGNAYEQFF. CDR3 in DNA: TGTGCCAGCACCGGACAGGGAAATGCCTATGAGCAGTTCTTC.

In its sample, this clone was seen once. The chain links TRBV7-3 to TRBJ2-2; 7 nucleotides match TRBD1. The CDR3 extends over 15 amino acids. Germline lookup yields CDR1 SGHTA and CDR2 FQGTGA. The V segment lost 6 bases and the J segment 0 bases; nucleotides outside the gene matches: 4. The CDR3 DNA reads TGTGCCAGCAGTACGGACAGGACGAACACCGGGGAGCTGTTTTTT. Protein: CASSTDRTNTGELFF.

This chain joins TRBV6-5 and TRBJ2-7; tentative D call: TRBD2 (6 bases). V dropped 0 bases and J dropped 3 bases, with 15 bases sitting between them. CDR3 size: 16 residues. The germline V gene encodes CDR1 MNHEY and CDR2 SVGAGI. DNA for the CDR3: TGTGCCAGCAGTTACTCGTACGAGACTAGTATCTACGAGCAGTACTTC. Protein sequence: CASSYSYETSIYEQYF.

V usage is TRBV6-6 and J usage is TRBJ1-2; 9 bases fit TRBD1. CDR3 length: 12 residues. CDR1 is MNHNY and CDR2 is SVGAGI in the germline V gene (reference sequence). Germline trimming cut 6 bases from V and 6 bases from J; bases unmatched to any gene: 2. The DNA of the CDR3 is TGTGCCAGCAGGACAGGGGGTAATGGCTACACCTTC. Encoded protein: CASRTGGNGYTF.

The rearrangement joins TRBV7-7 to TRBJ2-1; 9 positions agree with TRBD1. Germline V lookup: CDR1 SSHAT, CDR2 FNYEAQ (reference sequence). The CDR3 length is 13 residues. V shed 4 bases, J shed 7 bases, and the junction held 2 bases outside the gene matches. CDR3 coding DNA: TGTGCCAGCAGCTCGGACAGGGGAAATGAGCAGTTCTTC. Translation: CASSSDRGNEQFF.

The V gene is TRBV24-1, the J gene TRBJ2-1; a possible D gene is TRBD1 (6 bases). The CDR3 consists of 14 residues. The germline CDR1 and CDR2 sequences are KGHDR and SFDVKD. Trimming shortened V by 3 bases and J by 7 bases, and 12 bases separated the two germline ends. The CDR3 sequence: CATSDPGTTNEQFF. The CDR3 region has the DNA TGTGCCACCAGTGATCCCGGGACAACTAATGAGCAGTTCTTC.

The J gene is TRBJ2-5, the V gene TRBV6-5, with TRBD1 matching over 10 bases. Germline CDR1 reads MNHEY; CDR2 reads SVGAGI. This CDR3 region has 13 residues. V lost 7 bases to trimming and J lost 7 bases; unmatched junction nucleotides: 6. This CDR3 is CASNRQGARTQYF. In DNA, the CDR3 is TGTGCCAGCAACCGACAGGGGGCGAGGACCCAGTACTTC.

The J gene is TRBJ2-7, the V gene TRBV11-2, with 9 bases lining up with TRBD1. The CDR3 spans 15 residues. The ends lost 5 bases at V and 0 bases at J; junction bases unmatched: 5. Germline lookup yields CDR1 SGHAT and CDR2 FQNNGV. The CDR3 sequence: CASSPWTGASYEQYF. The CDR3 DNA reads TGTGCCAGCAGCCCCTGGACAGGGGCCTCCTACGAGCAGTACTTC.

The chain recombines TRBV6-5 with TRBJ1-3; D gene uncertain. CDR1 and CDR2 from the germline V gene are MNHEY and SVGAGI. Trimming cost V 7 bases and J 0 bases, with 7 bases left between them. The CDR3 has 13 residues. CDR3 coding DNA: TGTGCCAGCAAAGAGAGCTCTGGAAACACCATATATTTT. Translating it yields CASKESSGNTIYF.

This clone was seen a handful of times. J is TRBJ1-6 and V is TRBV6-5, with D possibly TRBD1 on 6 matching bases. Germline V gene lookup returns CDR1 MNHEY and CDR2 SVGAGI. Between the trimmed V and J ends, which lost 4 bases and 10 bases, there was a span of 17 bases. This CDR3 region has 15 residues. The CDR3 nucleotides are TGTGCCAGCAGTTGGGACACTCTTTCACGGTCACCCCTCCACTTT. The encoded protein is CASSWDTLSRSPLHF.

The chain links TRBV4-3 to TRBJ1-1; 9 bases agree with TRBD1. Germline values: CDR1 LGHNA, CDR2 YSLEER. The CDR3 extends over 14 amino acids. The trim removed 3 bases at V and 6 bases at J, leaving 5 bases unmatched. DNA for the CDR3: TGCGCCAGCAGCCAGCGAACAGGGGGCCCTGAAGCTTTCTTT. This gives the protein CASSQRTGGPEAFF.

The rearrangement joins TRBV5-1 to TRBJ1-1; 7 positions agree with TRBD1. V shed 2 bases, J shed 1 base, and the junction held 5 bases outside the gene matches. This CDR3 comprises 15 residues. Germline CDR1 is SGHRS and CDR2 is YFSETQ. The CDR3 loop is CASSFTTGPNTEAFF. The CDR3 DNA is TGCGCCAGCAGCTTCACGACAGGGCCGAACACTGAAGCTTTCTTT.

The chain uses TRBV7-6 and TRBJ2-2; TRBD2 aligns across 9 bases. This CDR3 spans 16 amino acids. CDR1 is SGHVS and CDR2 is FNYEAQ in the germline V gene. V lost 0 bases, J lost 3 bases, and 2 bases stayed unmatched. CDR3 in DNA: TGTGCCAGCAGCTTAGCTCTAGCGGGGTACACCGGGGAGCTGTTTTTT. Amino acid sequence: CASSLALAGYTGELFF.

The chain employs TRBV10-3 and TRBJ1-1; no clear D. Germline V gives CDR1 ENHRY, CDR2 SYGVKD. The CDR3 runs to 13 residues. Between the trimmed V and J ends, which lost 6 bases and 1 base, there was a span of 9 bases. The CDR3 DNA reads TGTGCCATCAGAGGACTCCCGAACACTGAAGCTTTCTTT. Encoded protein: CAIRGLPNTEAFF.

The gene calls are TRBV5-5 and TRBJ2-7; perhaps TRBD2 as D (6 bases). Trimming cost V 7 bases and J 3 bases, with 17 bases left between them. The CDR3 covers 14 residues. Germline V gene lookup returns CDR1 SGHKS and CDR2 YYEKEE (reference sequence). The CDR3 is CASELAGRGYEQYF. DNA for the CDR3: TGTGCCAGCGAGCTCGCCGGGAGAGGCTACGAGCAGTACTTC.

This chain connects TRBV11-2 to TRBJ2-1; TRBD2 agrees at 14 bases. With 4 bases clipped from V and 13 bases from J, the junction kept 3 bases outside the gene matches. This CDR3 region has 13 residues. Germline assignment: CDR1 SGHAT and CDR2 FQNNGV. CDR3 nucleotide sequence: TGTGCCAGCAGCTACGGGACTAGCGGGAGACAGTTCTTC. Protein product: CASSYGTSGRQFF.

The gene calls are TRBV10-3 and TRBJ1-1; D may be TRBD1 (5 bases). V lost 6 bases and J 2 bases, leaving 10 bases between the germline ends. The CDR3 length is 13 residues. The germline CDR1 and CDR2 sequences are ENHRY and SYGVKD. The CDR3, as DNA: TGTGCCATCAGAACACAGGCCAACACTGAAGCTTTCTTT. Amino acid sequence: CAIRTQANTEAFF.

This chain uses TRBV7-2 with TRBJ1-1, with D possibly being TRBD1 (6 bases). Germline CDR1 is SGHTA and CDR2 is FQGNSA. V was pared by 5 bases and J by 5 bases, with 18 bases between. This CDR3 region has 15 residues. In DNA, the CDR3 is TGTGCCAGCAGCCGGACCGGGACACCGGGGACTGAAGCTTTCTTT. Translated, it gives CASSRTGTPGTEAFF.

This chain uses TRBV23-1 with TRBJ2-7; 11 bases map to TRBD2. TRBV23-1 is known as an ORF, though its function is uncertain. Losses at the gene ends were 7 bases for V and 6 bases for J; bases not matched to a gene: 20. The CDR3 totals 18 residues. For the CDR3, the DNA is TGCGCCAGCACCCCCGGGGCCCCCTTAGCGGGAGGGCCGGGCGAGCAGTACGTC. Its translation: CASTPGAPLAGGPGEQYV.

The V and J genes are TRBV5-1 and TRBJ2-2; 7 bases line up with TRBD1. The CDR3 totals 18 residues. The germline CDR1 and CDR2 sequences are SGHRS and YFSETQ. With 0 bases clipped from V and 4 bases from J, the junction kept 12 bases outside the gene matches. DNA for the CDR3: TGCGCCAGCAGCTTGGGTTTAGGGGACAGCGTCTCCACCGGGGAGCTGTTTTTT. Its protein product is CASSLGLGDSVSTGELFF.

J is TRBJ2-3 and V is TRBV7-2; no clear D gene. Germline V gene lookup returns CDR1 SGHTA and CDR2 FQGNSA. This CDR3 region has 17 residues. Trimming left V 5 bases short and J 1 base short, with 19 bases between. The CDR3 spells CASSTPFSREGTDTQYF. The CDR3 DNA follows: TGTGCCAGCAGCACACCGTTTTCCCGCGAGGGCACAGATACGCAGTATTTT.

The chain links TRBV6-2 or TRBV6-3 to TRBJ2-7, with D tentatively TRBD2 (6 bases). Germline V gene lookup returns CDR1 MNHEY and CDR2 SVGEGT. The CDR3 is 15 residues long. V shed 6 bases and J shed 7 bases, with 22 bases lying between them. The CDR3 DNA sequence: TGTGCCAGCAGCTCAAGGCGGGACCGAAGTGAGGAGCAGTACTTC. This translates into CASSSRRDRSEEQYF.

V and J are TRBV5-1 and TRBJ1-2; 10 bases agree with TRBD1. V lost 3 bases to trimming and J lost 8 bases; unmatched junction nucleotides: 4. Germline V lookup: CDR1 SGHRS, CDR2 YFSETQ. This CDR3 contains 13 residues. In DNA, the CDR3 is TGCGCCAGCAGCTGGGGACAGGGGTTAGGCTACACCTTC. Translation gives CASSWGQGLGYTF.

V and J are TRBV15 and TRBJ2-1, with 9 bases matching TRBD1. The CDR3 sequence is 13 residues long. Germline-derived CDR1 and CDR2 are LNHNV and YYDKDF (reference sequence). J gave up 8 bases and V 3 bases, and 2 bases lay outside the gene matches. CDR3 amino acids: CATSRWTGDEQFF. The CDR3 bases are TGTGCCACCAGCAGGTGGACAGGGGATGAGCAGTTCTTC. The full variable domain, with the rest looked up from reference TRBV15 and TRBJ2-1, is DAMVIQNPRYQVTQFGKPVTLSCSQTLNHNVMYWYQQKSSQAPKLLFHYYDKDFNNEADTPDNFQSRRPNTSFCFLDIRSPGLGDTAMYLCATSRWTGDEQFFGPGTRLTVL.

This clone was seen once. The chain joins TRBV5-4 to TRBJ2-5; 8 bases map to TRBD2. The CDR3 totals 16 residues. J gave up 5 bases and V 3 bases, and 12 bases lay outside the gene matches. The V gene's germline CDR1 is SGHNT and CDR2 YYREEE (reference sequence). DNA of the CDR3: TGTGCCAGCAGCTCCGGGCCAAGCGGGGGTGATGAGACCCAGTACTTC. Translated, it gives CASSSGPSGGDETQYF.

The V and J genes are TRBV6-4 and TRBJ2-6, with TRBD2 matching over 12 bases. Germline loops: CDR1 MRHNA, CDR2 SNTAGT. This CDR3 is 19 amino acids long. V lost 5 bases and J lost 1; bases outside the gene matches: 9. CDR3 region: CASSPLASGRGSGANVLTF. The CDR3 region has the DNA TGTGCCAGCAGTCCCCTTGCTAGCGGGAGGGGGTCTGGGGCCAACGTCCTGACTTTC.